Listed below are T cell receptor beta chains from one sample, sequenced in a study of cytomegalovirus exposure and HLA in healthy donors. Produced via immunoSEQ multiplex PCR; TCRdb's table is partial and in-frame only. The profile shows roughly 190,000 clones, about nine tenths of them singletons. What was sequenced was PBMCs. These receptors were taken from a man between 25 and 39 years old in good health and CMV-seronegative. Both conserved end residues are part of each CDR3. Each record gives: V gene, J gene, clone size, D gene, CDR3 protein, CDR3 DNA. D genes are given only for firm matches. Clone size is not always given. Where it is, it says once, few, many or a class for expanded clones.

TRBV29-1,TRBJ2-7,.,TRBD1,CSGGQGDEQYF,TGCAGCGGGGGACAGGGGGACGAGCAGTACTTC
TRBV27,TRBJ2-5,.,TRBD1,CASSSALLRDSEETQYF,TGTGCCAGCAGTTCAGCACTACTCCGGGACAGTGAAGAGACCCAGTACTTC
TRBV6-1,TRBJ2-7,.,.,CASSDSGYEQYF,TGTGCCAGCAGTGATTCAGGGTACGAGCAGTACTTC
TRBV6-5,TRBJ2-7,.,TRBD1,CASSRQGHEQYF,TGTGCCAGCAGTAGACAGGGTCACGAGCAGTACTTC
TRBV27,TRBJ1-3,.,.,CASSIHRAPGNTIYF,TGTGCCAGCAGCATACACAGGGCTCCTGGAAACACCATATATTTT
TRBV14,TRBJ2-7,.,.,CASSHLAGANEQYF,TGTGCCAGCAGCCACCTCGCAGGGGCGAACGAGCAGTACTTC
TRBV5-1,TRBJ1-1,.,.,CASSPIAYVNTEAFF,TGCGCCAGCAGCCCTATCGCATACGTGAACACTGAAGCTTTCTTT
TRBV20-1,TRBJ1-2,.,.,CRGSGGYTF,TGCAGGGGGTCGGGGGGCTACACCTTC
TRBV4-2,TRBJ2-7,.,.,CASSHQLEGYEQYF,TGTGCCAGCAGCCACCAGCTTGAGGGCTACGAGCAGTACTTC
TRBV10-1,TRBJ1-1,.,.,CASSESPGNTEAFF,TGCGCCAGCAGTGAGTCTCCAGGGAACACTGAAGCTTTCTTT
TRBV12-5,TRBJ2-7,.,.,CASGLGYGSEQYF,TGTGCTAGTGGTTTGGGGTATGGGAGCGAGCAGTACTTC
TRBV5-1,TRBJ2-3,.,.,CASSFDRTDTQYF,TGCGCCAGCAGCTTCGACAGAACAGATACGCAGTATTTT
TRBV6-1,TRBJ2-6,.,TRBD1,CAIETGDGANVLTF,TGTGCCATAGAGACAGGGGATGGGGCCAACGTCCTGACTTTC
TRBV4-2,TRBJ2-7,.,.,CASSHARVDMEPYEQYF,TGTGCCAGCAGCCACGCTCGGGTAGATATGGAACCCTACGAGCAGTACTTC
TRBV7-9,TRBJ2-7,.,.,CSSSSKTAYEQYF,TGTTCCAGCAGCAGCAAGACAGCCTACGAGCAGTACTTC
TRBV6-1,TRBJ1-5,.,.,CASSAISGEPQHF,TGTGCCAGCAGTGCCATAAGCGGGGAGCCCCAGCATTTT
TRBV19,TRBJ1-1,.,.,CASSLQGGNTEAFF,TGTGCCAGTAGTCTACAGGGCGGGAACACTGAAGCTTTCTTT
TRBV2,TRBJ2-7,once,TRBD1,CASTKTGGVKDYEQYF,TGTGCCAGCACCAAGACAGGGGGTGTCAAGGACTACGAGCAGTACTTC
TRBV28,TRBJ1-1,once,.,CASSLYQGRREAFF,TGTGCCAGCAGTTTATACCAGGGGAGAAGGGAAGCTTTCTTT
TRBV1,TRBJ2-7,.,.,CTSSQSAGVPSYEQYF,TGCACCAGCAGCCAATCAGCGGGAGTCCCCTCCTACGAGCAGTACTTC
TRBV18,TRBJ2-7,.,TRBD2,CASSPPRRIAGFRSEQYF,TGTGCCAGCTCACCACCGAGGCGGATAGCGGGATTTAGGAGCGAGCAGTACTTC
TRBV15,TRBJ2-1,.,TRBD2,CATSRKPGLAGGGSYNEQFF,TGTGCCACCAGCAGAAAACCGGGACTAGCGGGAGGCGGGTCCTACAATGAGCAGTTCTTC
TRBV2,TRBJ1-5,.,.,CASSDKAGHNQPQHF,TGTGCCAGCAGTGATAAGGCAGGCCACAATCAGCCCCAGCATTTT
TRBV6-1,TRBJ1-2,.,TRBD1,CASSEATGLGGYTF,TGTGCCAGCAGTGAAGCGACAGGGTTAGGCGGCTACACCTTC
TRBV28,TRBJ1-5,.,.,CASSVGNQPQHF,TGTGCCAGCAGCGTTGGCAATCAGCCCCAGCATTTT
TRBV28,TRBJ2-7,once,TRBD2,CASKLAGVTEQYF,TGTGCCAGCAAACTAGCGGGAGTAACGGAGCAGTACTTC
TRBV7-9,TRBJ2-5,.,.,CASSSGVGLGEQYF,TGTGCCAGCAGCTCCGGTGTTGGTTTGGGAGAGCAGTACTTC
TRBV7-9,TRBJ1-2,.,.,CSSSLTGNYGYTF,TGTTCCAGCAGCTTAACCGGGAACTATGGCTACACCTTC
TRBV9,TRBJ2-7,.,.,CASSPGGYEQYF,TGTGCCAGCAGCCCAGGGGGGTACGAGCAGTACTTC
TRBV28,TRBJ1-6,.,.,CASRSITLTGLVDSPLHF,TGTGCCAGCCGATCCATAACCTTGACGGGACTCGTTGATTCACCCCTCCACTTT
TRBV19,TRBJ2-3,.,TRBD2,CASSIRRGGTDTQYF,TGTGCCAGTAGTATAAGGAGGGGAGGGACAGATACGCAGTATTTT
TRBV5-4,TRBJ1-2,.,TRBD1,CASTRQGGSYGYTF,TGTGCCAGCACCCGACAGGGGGGCAGCTATGGCTACACCTTC
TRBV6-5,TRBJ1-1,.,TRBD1,CASSRHNRGSTEAFF,TGTGCCAGCAGTAGACACAACAGGGGAAGCACTGAAGCTTTCTTT
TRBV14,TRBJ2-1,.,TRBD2,CASRRTSGRDYNEQFF,TGTGCCAGCAGGCGGACTAGCGGGAGGGATTACAATGAGCAGTTCTTC
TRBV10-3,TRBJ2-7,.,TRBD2,CAISELRSGSYEQYF,TGTGCCATCAGTGAGTTACGTAGCGGGAGCTACGAGCAGTACTTC
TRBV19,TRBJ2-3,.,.,CATRGLFLGGTDTQYF,TGTGCCACCAGGGGGTTGTTTTTGGGGGGTACAGATACGCAGTATTTT
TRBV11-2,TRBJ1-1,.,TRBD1,CASRRDRVTEAFF,TGTGCCAGCAGGCGGGACAGGGTCACTGAAGCTTTCTTT
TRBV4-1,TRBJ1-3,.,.,CASSHPERAGNTIYF,TGCGCCAGCAGCCACCCGGAGCGGGCTGGAAACACCATATATTTT
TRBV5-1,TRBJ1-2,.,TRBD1,CASSQSRTGHYGYTF,TGCGCCAGCAGCCAGTCCCGGACAGGGCACTATGGCTACACCTTC
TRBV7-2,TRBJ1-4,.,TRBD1,CASSGQGVEKLFF,TGTGCCAGCAGCGGGCAGGGGGTCGAAAAACTGTTTTTT
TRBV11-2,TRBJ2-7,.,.,CASSPRDSPYQQYF,TGTGCCAGCAGCCCCCGCGACAGCCCTTACCAGCAGTACTTC
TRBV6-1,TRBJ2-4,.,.,CATRPGTLAKNSQYF,TGTGCCACCCGTCCGGGTACCCTAGCCAAAAACAGTCAGTACTTC
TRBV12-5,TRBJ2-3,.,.,CASGNSGTPGTDTQYF,TGTGCTAGTGGTAATTCCGGGACTCCGGGCACAGATACGCAGTATTTT
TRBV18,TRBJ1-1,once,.,CASSPRPGEPQNTEAFF,TGTGCCAGCTCACCCCGACCAGGGGAGCCCCAGAACACTGAAGCTTTCTTT
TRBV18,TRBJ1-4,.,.,CASSPASTTNEKLLF,TGTGCCAGCTCACCCGCCTCCACAACTAATGAAAAACTGCTTTTT
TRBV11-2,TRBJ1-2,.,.,CASSLVISSGGYTF,TGTGCCAGCAGCTTAGTAATTTCGAGCGGTGGCTACACCTTC
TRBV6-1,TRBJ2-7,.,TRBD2,CASRGGTADSYEQYF,TGTGCCAGCAGGGGGGGGACGGCGGACTCCTACGAGCAGTACTTC
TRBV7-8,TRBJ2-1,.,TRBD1,CASSLGGGSGGYNEQFF,TGTGCCAGCAGCTTAGGGGGCGGGTCAGGGGGTTACAATGAGCAGTTCTTC
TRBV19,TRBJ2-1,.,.,CASSILAQSNEQFF,TGTGCCAGTAGTATCCTGGCTCAGTCTAATGAGCAGTTCTTC
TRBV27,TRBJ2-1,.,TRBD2,CASSLGPGLVINEQFF,TGTGCCAGCAGTTTAGGTCCGGGACTAGTGATAAATGAGCAGTTCTTC
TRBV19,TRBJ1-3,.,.,CASSIAPLSGNTIYF,TGTGCCAGTAGTATAGCACCACTCTCTGGAAACACCATATATTTT
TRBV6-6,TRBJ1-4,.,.,CAGQIATNEKLFF,TGTGCCGGCCAGATTGCAACTAATGAAAAGCTGTTTTTT
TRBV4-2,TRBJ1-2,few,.,CASSQVGRTYYGYTF,TGTGCCAGCAGCCAAGTGGGCAGAACATACTATGGCTACACCTTC
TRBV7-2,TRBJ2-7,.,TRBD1,CASSPNPGQAYEQYF,TGTGCCAGCAGTCCTAATCCGGGACAGGCCTACGAGCAGTACTTC
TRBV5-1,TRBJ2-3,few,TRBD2,CASSLGLAGADTQYF,TGCGCCAGCAGCTTGGGTTTAGCGGGGGCAGATACGCAGTATTTT
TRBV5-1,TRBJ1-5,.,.,CASSPSPGEGNQPQHF,TGCGCCAGCAGCCCCTCCCCGGGAGAGGGCAATCAGCCCCAGCATTTT
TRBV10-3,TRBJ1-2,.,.,CAISETGTTNYGYTF,TGTGCCATCAGTGAAACAGGGACGACTAACTATGGCTACACCTTC
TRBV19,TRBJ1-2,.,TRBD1,CASRQTGTYGYTF,TGTGCCAGTAGGCAGACAGGGACCTATGGCTACACCTTC
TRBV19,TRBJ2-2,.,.,CASRNRNTGELFF,TGTGCCAGTCGTAATAGGAACACCGGGGAGCTGTTTTTT
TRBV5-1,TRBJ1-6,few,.,CASSLEGPLHF,TGCGCCAGCAGCTTGGAGGGGCCCCTCCACTTT